This is a list of T cell receptor beta chains from one sample in a study of identical twins. In TCRdb, the 5' RACE reads were re-called with MiXCR into one record per CDR3 protein. This sample has some 240,000 distinct CDR3 sequences, with 6.5% to 9.5% found just once. These data are also associated with another study on yellow fever vaccine responses in identical twins.

Specimen: CD8+ T cells sorted from blood. Every receptor here comes from a woman younger than 30 in good health. Both conserved end residues are part of each CDR3. The order of the fields is V gene, clone size, J gene, D gene, CDR3 DNA, CDR3 protein. The D gene is left open where the match is weak. Size is stated for part of the rows, as once, few or many counts, or as a class when the clone is expanded.

V gene: TRBV12-3/TRBV12-4; clone size: few; J gene: TRBJ2-5; D gene: -; CDR3 DNA: TGTGCCAGCCTTTTGACAGGCTACGAGACCCAGTACTTC; CDR3 protein: CASLLTGYETQYF
V gene: TRBV24-1; clone size: few; J gene: TRBJ2-5; D gene: -; CDR3 DNA: TGTGCCACCAGTGAGGGCAGGATGGAAGAGACCCAGTACTTC; CDR3 protein: CATSEGRMEETQYF
V gene: TRBV7-9; clone size: many; J gene: TRBJ2-3; D gene: -; CDR3 DNA: TGTGCCAGCCGACGGGGTTCGCTCACAGATACGCAGTATTTT; CDR3 protein: CASRRGSLTDTQYF
V gene: TRBV11-2; clone size: few; J gene: TRBJ2-7; D gene: TRBD2; CDR3 DNA: TGTGCCAGCAGCCCCATAGGCGGCGGACTAGCGGGAGCCAACGAGCAGTACTTC; CDR3 protein: CASSPIGGGLAGANEQYF
V gene: TRBV7-2; clone size: -; J gene: TRBJ2-5; D gene: TRBD2; CDR3 DNA: TGTGCCAGCAGCTTAGACCTAGCGGGAGAGGTGGAGACCCAGTACTTC; CDR3 protein: CASSLDLAGEVETQYF
V gene: TRBV4-3; clone size: many; J gene: TRBJ2-6; D gene: -; CDR3 DNA: TGCGCCAGCAGCCAAGATGTGGGATCTGGGGCCAACGTCCTGACTTTC; CDR3 protein: CASSQDVGSGANVLTF
V gene: TRBV29-1; clone size: many; J gene: TRBJ1-1; D gene: -; CDR3 DNA: TGCAGCGGGCATGGGGAGGCTGAAGCTTTCTTT; CDR3 protein: CSGHGEAEAFF
V gene: TRBV4-3; clone size: many; J gene: TRBJ2-7; D gene: -; CDR3 DNA: TGCGCCAGCAGCCACCGAACCGGGGAGGCCTACGAGCAGTACTTC; CDR3 protein: CASSHRTGEAYEQYF
V gene: TRBV7-6; clone size: few; J gene: TRBJ2-7; D gene: -; CDR3 DNA: TGTGCCAGCAGCCCCCAGGTGGGTCAAAAACTCGAGCAGTACTTC; CDR3 protein: CASSPQVGQKLEQYF
V gene: TRBV15; clone size: many; J gene: TRBJ1-1; D gene: -; CDR3 DNA: TGTGCCACCAGCAGAGATTGGAGGGGGTCAAACACTGAAGCTTTCTTT; CDR3 protein: CATSRDWRGSNTEAFF
V gene: TRBV25-1; clone size: -; J gene: TRBJ2-7; D gene: -; CDR3 DNA: TGTGCCAGCAGTGAAGAAACCCATTCAGGGAGCCACGAGCAGTACTTC; CDR3 protein: CASSEETHSGSHEQYF
V gene: TRBV20-1; clone size: -; J gene: TRBJ2-1; D gene: TRBD2; CDR3 DNA: TGCAGTGCTAGAAATCGGGGGGGCCTTTTTGGCTATGAGCAGTTCTTC; CDR3 protein: CSARNRGGLFGYEQFF
V gene: TRBV27; clone size: -; J gene: TRBJ2-3; D gene: -; CDR3 DNA: TGTGCCAGCACGACACTCTCACTTTACACAGATACGCAGTATTTT; CDR3 protein: CASTTLSLYTDTQYF
V gene: TRBV27; clone size: many; J gene: TRBJ2-3; D gene: -; CDR3 DNA: TGTGCCAGCACGGGGGGCACAGATACGCAGTATTTT; CDR3 protein: CASTGGTDTQYF
V gene: TRBV10-3; clone size: -; J gene: TRBJ2-1; D gene: TRBD1; CDR3 DNA: TGTGCCATCAGGGGACAGGGGTCCTACAATGAGCAGTTCTTC; CDR3 protein: CAIRGQGSYNEQFF
V gene: TRBV7-8; clone size: few; J gene: TRBJ2-2; D gene: TRBD2; CDR3 DNA: TGTGCCAGCAGCCCCGGGGGGGGGGGCCACGGGGAGCTGTTTTTT; CDR3 protein: CASSPGGGGHGELFF
V gene: TRBV28; clone size: -; J gene: TRBJ1-6; D gene: TRBD1; CDR3 DNA: TGTGCCAGCACCGTCCTACAACCAACCAACTGGGACAGGCGGGATAATTCACCCCTCCACTTT; CDR3 protein: CASTVLQPTNWDRRDNSPLHF
V gene: TRBV10-3; clone size: many; J gene: TRBJ2-7; D gene: TRBD1; CDR3 DNA: TGTGCCATCAGCGGTGAGCATTCCGGGACAGGGAACGAGCAGTACTTC; CDR3 protein: CAISGEHSGTGNEQYF
V gene: TRBV12-3/TRBV12-4; clone size: few; J gene: TRBJ2-3; D gene: -; CDR3 DNA: TGTGCCAGCAGTACGGGACTTTCCATCGACCCTGATACGCAGTATTTT; CDR3 protein: CASSTGLSIDPDTQYF
V gene: TRBV20-1; clone size: few; J gene: TRBJ2-7; D gene: -; CDR3 DNA: TGCAGTGCGACCCGTGACATATCGTACGAGCAGTACTTC; CDR3 protein: CSATRDISYEQYF
V gene: TRBV27; clone size: few; J gene: TRBJ2-5; D gene: TRBD2; CDR3 DNA: TGTGCCAGCAGTTTAGTGACTAGCGGGCCCGAGACCCAGTACTTC; CDR3 protein: CASSLVTSGPETQYF
V gene: TRBV29-1; clone size: many; J gene: TRBJ2-7; D gene: -; CDR3 DNA: TGCAGCGCCATAAGCGGGTTCCTCTCCTACGAGCAGTACTTC; CDR3 protein: CSAISGFLSYEQYF
V gene: TRBV12-3/TRBV12-4; clone size: few; J gene: TRBJ1-2; D gene: -; CDR3 DNA: TGTGCCAGCAAACCACCGATGGCCGCGGCCCAAGCTAACTATGGCTACACCTTC; CDR3 protein: CASKPPMAAAQANYGYTF